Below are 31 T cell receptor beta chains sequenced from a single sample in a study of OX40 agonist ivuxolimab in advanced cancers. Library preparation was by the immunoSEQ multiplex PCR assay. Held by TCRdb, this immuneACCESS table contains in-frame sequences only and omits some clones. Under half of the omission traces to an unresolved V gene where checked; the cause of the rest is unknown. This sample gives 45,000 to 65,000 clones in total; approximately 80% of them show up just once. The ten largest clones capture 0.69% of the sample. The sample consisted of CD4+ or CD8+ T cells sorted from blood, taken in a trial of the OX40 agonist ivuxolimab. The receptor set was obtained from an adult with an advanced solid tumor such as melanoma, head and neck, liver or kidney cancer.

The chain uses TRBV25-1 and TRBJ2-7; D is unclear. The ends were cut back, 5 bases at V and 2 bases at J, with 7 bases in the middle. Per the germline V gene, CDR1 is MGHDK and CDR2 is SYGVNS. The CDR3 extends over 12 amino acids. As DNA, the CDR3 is TGTGCCAGCAGTCCGACAACCTACGAGCAGTACTTC. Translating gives CASSPTTYEQYF.

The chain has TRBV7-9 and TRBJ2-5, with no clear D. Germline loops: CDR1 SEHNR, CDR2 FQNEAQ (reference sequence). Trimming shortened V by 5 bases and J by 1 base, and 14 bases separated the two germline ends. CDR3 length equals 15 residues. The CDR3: CASSRPTVLQETQYF. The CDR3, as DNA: TGTGCCAGCAGCCGCCCCACAGTACTCCAAGAGACCCAGTACTTC.

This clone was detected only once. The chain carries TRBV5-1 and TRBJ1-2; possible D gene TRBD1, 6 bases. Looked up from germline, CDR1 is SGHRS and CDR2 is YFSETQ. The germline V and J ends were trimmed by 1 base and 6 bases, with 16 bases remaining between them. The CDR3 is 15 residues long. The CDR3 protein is CASSLIGGRMDGYTF. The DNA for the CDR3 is TGCGCCAGCAGCTTGATTGGGGGGCGTATGGATGGCTACACCTTC. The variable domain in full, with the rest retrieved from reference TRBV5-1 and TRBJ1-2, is KAGVTQTPRYLIKTRGQQVTLSCSPISGHRSVSWYQQTPGQGLQFLFEYFSETQRNKGNFPGRFSGRQFSNSRSEMNVSTLELGDSALYLCASSLIGGRMDGYTFGSGTRLTVV.

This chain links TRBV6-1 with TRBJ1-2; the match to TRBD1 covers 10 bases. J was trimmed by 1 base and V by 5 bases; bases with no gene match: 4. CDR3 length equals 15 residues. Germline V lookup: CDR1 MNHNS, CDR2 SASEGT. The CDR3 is CASSPRDRGNYGYTF. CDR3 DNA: TGTGCCAGCAGTCCTCGGGACAGGGGTAACTATGGCTACACCTTC.

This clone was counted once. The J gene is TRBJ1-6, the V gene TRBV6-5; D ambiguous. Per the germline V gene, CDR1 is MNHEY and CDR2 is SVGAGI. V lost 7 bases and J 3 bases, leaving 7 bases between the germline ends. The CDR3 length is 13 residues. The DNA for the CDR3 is TGTGCCAGCAAGGGCAGCTATAATTCACCCCTCCACTTT. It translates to CASKGSYNSPLHF.

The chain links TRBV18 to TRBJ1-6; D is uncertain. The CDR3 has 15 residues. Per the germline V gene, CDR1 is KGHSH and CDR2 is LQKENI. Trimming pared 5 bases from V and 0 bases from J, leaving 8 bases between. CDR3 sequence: CASSTGSSYNSPLHF. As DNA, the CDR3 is TGTGCCAGCTCAACGGGGAGCTCCTATAATTCACCCCTCCACTTT.

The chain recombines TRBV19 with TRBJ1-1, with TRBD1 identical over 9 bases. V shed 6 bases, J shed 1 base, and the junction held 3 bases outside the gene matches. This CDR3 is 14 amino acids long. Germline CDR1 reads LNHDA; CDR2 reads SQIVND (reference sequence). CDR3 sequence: CASSTGGANTEAFF. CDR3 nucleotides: TGTGCCAGTAGCACAGGGGGCGCGAACACTGAAGCTTTCTTT.

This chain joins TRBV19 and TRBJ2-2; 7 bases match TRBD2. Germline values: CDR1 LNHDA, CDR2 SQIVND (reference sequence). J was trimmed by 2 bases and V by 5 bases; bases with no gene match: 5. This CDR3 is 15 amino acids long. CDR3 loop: CASSVSGANTGELFF. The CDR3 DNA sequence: TGTGCCAGTAGTGTAAGCGGGGCTAACACCGGGGAGCTGTTTTTT. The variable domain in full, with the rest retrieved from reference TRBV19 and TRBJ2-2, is DGGITQSPKYLFRKEGQNVTLSCEQNLNHDAMYWYRQDPGQGLRLIYYSQIVNDFQKGDIAEGYSVSREKKESFPLTVTSAQKNPTAFYLCASSVSGANTGELFFGEGSRLTVL.

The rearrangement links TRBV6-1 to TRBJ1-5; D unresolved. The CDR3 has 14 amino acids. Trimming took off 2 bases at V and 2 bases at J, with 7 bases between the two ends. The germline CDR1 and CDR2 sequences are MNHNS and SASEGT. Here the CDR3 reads CASSERTRNQPQHF. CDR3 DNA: TGTGCCAGCAGTGAACGAACACGCAATCAGCCCCAGCATTTT.

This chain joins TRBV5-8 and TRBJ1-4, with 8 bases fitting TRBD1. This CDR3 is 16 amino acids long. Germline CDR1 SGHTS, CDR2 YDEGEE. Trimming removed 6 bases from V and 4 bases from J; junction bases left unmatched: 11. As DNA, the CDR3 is TGTGCCAGCACCCCCGTGGTGACAGGGGTTAATGAAAAACTGTTTTTT. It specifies CASTPVVTGVNEKLFF.

The CDR3 region is CASSLAGTSGGGPQETQYF. CDR3 nucleotide sequence: TGTGCCAGCAGCTTAGCGGGGACTAGCGGAGGGGGGCCCCAAGAGACCCAGTACTTC. This chain joins TRBV7-2 and TRBJ2-5; 11 bases are shared with TRBD2. Looked up from germline, CDR1 is SGHTA and CDR2 is FQGNSA. Germline trimming cut 0 bases from V and 1 base from J; bases unmatched to any gene: 10. CDR3 length equals 19 residues. Full variable domain (rest looked up from reference TRBV7-2 and TRBJ2-5): GAGVSQSPSNKVTEKGKDVELRCDPISGHTALYWYRQSLGQGLEFLIYFQGNSAPDKSGLPSDRFSAERTGGSVSTLTIQRTQQEDSAVYLCASSLAGTSGGGPQETQYFGPGTRLLVL.

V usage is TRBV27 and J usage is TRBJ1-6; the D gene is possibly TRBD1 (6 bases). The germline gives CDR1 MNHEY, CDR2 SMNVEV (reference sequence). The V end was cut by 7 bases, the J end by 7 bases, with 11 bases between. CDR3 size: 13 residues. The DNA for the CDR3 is TGTGCCAGCACCTTAAGGGGGAATTCACCCCTCCACTTT. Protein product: CASTLRGNSPLHF.

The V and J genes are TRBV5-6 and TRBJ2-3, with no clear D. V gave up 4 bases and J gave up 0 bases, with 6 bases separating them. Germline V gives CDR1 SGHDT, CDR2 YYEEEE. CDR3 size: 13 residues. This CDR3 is CASSTASTDTQYF. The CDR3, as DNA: TGTGCCAGCAGCACGGCTAGCACAGATACGCAGTATTTT.

The CDR3 spells CASIQMGRRETQYF. CDR3 coding DNA: TGTGCCAGCATCCAAATGGGGAGGCGAGAGACCCAGTACTTC. J is TRBJ2-5 and V is TRBV28; a weak D match, TRBD2 (6 bases). The CDR3 covers 14 residues. Per germline, CDR1 MDHEN and CDR2 SYDVKM. Trimming shortened V by 7 bases and J by 4 bases, and 16 bases separated the two germline ends.

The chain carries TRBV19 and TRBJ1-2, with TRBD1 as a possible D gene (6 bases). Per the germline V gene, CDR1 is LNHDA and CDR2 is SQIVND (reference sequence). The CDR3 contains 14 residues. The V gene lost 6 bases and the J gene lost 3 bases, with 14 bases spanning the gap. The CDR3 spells CASSGQSKYYGYTF. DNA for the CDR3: TGTGCCAGTAGCGGACAGTCTAAGTACTATGGCTACACCTTC.

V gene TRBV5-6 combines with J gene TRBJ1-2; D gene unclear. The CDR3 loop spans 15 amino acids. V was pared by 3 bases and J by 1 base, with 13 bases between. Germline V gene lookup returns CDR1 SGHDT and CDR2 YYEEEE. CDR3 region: CASSWGTRFNYGYTF. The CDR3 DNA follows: TGTGCCAGCAGCTGGGGAACACGGTTTAACTATGGCTACACCTTC.

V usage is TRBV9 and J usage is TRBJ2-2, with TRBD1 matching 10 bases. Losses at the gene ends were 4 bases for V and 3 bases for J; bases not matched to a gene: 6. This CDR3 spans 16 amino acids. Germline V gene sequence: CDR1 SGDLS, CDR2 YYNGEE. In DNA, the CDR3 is TGTGCCAGCAGCTTAAGGACAGGGGGGGACACCGGGGAGCTGTTTTTT. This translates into CASSLRTGGDTGELFF.

CDR3 in amino acids: CSVAPGQKNTEAFF. In nucleotides, the CDR3 is TGCAGCGTCGCACCGGGACAAAAGAACACTGAAGCTTTCTTT. The genes are TRBV29-1 and TRBJ1-1, with TRBD1 as a possible D gene (6 bases). The CDR3 has 14 residues. Trimming removed 6 bases at V and 1 base at J, with 15 bases between. The germline CDR1 and CDR2 sequences are SQVTM and ANQGSEA.

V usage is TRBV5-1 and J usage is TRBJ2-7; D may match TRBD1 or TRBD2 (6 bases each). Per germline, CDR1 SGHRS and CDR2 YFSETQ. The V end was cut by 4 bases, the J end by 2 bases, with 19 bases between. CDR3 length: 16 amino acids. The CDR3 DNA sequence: TGCGCCAGCAGCAACCCCTCCGGGGGCCGAACCTACGAGCAGTACTTC. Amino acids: CASSNPSGGRTYEQYF.

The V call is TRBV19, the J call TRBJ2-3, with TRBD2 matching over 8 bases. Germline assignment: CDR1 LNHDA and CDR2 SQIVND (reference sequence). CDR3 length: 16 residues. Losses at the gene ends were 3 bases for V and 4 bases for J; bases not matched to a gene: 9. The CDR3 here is CASSMWRGVDADTQYF. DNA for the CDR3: TGTGCCAGTAGTATGTGGCGGGGGGTCGATGCAGATACGCAGTATTTT.

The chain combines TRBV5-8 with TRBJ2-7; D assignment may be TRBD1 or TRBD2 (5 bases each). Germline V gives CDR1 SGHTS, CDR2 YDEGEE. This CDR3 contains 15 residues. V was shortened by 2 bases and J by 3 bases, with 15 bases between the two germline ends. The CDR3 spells CASSFPALGVYEQYF. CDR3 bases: TGTGCCAGCAGCTTCCCCGCGCTGGGGGTCTACGAGCAGTACTTC. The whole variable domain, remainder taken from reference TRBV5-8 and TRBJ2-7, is EAGVTQSPTHLIKTRGQQATLRCSPISGHTSVYWYQQALGLGLQFLLWYDEGEERNRGNFPPRFSGRQFPNYSSELNVNALELEDSALYLCASSFPALGVYEQYFGPGTRLTVT.

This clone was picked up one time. CDR3 amino acids: CASSLSYLERGYEQYF. Written as DNA, the CDR3 is TGTGCCAGCAGTTTATCTTATTTGGAAAGAGGGTACGAGCAGTACTTC. The chain carries TRBV27 and TRBJ2-7; tentative D call: TRBD2 (5 bases). The CDR3 consists of 16 residues. Germline CDR1 is MNHEY and CDR2 is SMNVEV (reference sequence). Trimming took off 0 bases at V and 4 bases at J, with 16 bases between the two ends.

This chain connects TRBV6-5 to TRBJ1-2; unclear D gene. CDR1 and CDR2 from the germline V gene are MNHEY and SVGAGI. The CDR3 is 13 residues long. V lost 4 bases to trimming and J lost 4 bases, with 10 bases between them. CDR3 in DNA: TGTGCCAGCAGTTTCAACACGGGCTATGGCTACACCTTC. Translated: CASSFNTGYGYTF.

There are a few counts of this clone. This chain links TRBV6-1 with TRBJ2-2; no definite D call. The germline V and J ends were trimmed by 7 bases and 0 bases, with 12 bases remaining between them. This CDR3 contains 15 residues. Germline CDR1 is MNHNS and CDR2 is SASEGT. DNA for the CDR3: TGTGCCAGCACCCGGACGGCCGCGAACACCGGGGAGCTGTTTTTT. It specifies CASTRTAANTGELFF.

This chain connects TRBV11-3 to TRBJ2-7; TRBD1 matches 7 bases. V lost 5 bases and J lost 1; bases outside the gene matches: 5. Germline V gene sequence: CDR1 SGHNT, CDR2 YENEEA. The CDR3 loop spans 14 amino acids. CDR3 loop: CASSAQTGSYEQYF. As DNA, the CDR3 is TGTGCCAGCAGCGCCCAGACAGGGTCCTACGAGCAGTACTTC. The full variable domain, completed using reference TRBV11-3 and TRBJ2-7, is EAGVVQSPRYKIIEKKQPVAFWCNPISGHNTLYWYLQNLGQGPELLIRYENEEAVDDSQLPKDRFSAERLKGVDSTLKIQPAELGDSAVYLCASSAQTGSYEQYFGPGTRLTVT.

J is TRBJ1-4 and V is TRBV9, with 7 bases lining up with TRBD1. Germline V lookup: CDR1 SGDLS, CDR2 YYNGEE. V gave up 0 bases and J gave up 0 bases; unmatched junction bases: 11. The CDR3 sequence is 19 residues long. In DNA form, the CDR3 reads TGTGCCAGCAGCGTAGCAGTGGCACAGGGGCCTGCAACTAATGAAAAACTGTTTTTT. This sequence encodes CASSVAVAQGPATNEKLFF.

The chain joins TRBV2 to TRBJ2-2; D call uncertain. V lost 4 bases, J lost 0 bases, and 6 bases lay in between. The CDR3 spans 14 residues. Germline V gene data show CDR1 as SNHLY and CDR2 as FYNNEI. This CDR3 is CASSVGPNTGELFF. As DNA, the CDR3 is TGTGCCAGCAGTGTAGGTCCGAACACCGGGGAGCTGTTTTTT.

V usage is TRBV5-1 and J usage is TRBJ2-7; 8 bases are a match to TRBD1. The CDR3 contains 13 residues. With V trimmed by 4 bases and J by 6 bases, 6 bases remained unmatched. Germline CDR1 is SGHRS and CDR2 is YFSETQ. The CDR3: CASSLRTGLEQYF. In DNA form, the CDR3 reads TGCGCCAGCAGCCTAAGGACAGGGCTCGAGCAGTACTTC.

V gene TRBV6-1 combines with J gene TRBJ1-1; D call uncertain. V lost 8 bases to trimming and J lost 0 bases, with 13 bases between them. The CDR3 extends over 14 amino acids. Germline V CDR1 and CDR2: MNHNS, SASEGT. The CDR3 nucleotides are TGTGCCAGCGACGCTGGTCCGGTGAACACTGAAGCTTTCTTT. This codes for CASDAGPVNTEAFF.

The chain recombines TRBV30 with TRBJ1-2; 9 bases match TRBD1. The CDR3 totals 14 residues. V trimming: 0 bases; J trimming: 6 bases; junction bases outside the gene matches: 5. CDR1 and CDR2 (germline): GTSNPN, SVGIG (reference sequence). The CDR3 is CAWSVKQGAHGYTF. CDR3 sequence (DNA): TGTGCCTGGAGTGTAAAACAGGGGGCCCATGGCTACACCTTC. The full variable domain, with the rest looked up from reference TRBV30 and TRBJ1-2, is SQTIHQWPATLVQPVGSPLSLECTVEGTSNPNLYWYRQAAGRGLQLLFYSVGIGQISSEVPQNLSASRPQDRQFILSSKKLLLSDSGFYLCAWSVKQGAHGYTFGSGTRLTVV.

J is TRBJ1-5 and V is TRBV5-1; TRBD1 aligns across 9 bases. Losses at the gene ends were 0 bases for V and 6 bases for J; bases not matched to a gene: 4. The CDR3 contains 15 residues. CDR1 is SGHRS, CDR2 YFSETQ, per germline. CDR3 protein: CASSLGGTGSQPQHF. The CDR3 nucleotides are TGCGCCAGCAGCTTGGGGGGGACAGGGAGTCAGCCCCAGCATTTT.